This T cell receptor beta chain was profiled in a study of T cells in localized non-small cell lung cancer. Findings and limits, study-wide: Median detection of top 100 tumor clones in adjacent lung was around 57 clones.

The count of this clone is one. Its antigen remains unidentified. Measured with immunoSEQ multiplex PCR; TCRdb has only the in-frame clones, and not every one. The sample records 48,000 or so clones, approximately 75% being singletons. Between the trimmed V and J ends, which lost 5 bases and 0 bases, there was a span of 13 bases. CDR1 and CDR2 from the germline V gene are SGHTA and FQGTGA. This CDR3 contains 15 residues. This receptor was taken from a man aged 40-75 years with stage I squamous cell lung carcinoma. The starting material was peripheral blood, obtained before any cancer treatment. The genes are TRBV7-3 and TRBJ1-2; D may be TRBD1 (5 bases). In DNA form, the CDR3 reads TGTGCCAGCAGCCGGAGGGGAGCCTCTAACTATGGCTACACCTTC. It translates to CASSRRGASNYGYTF.